The present TCR beta chain was sequenced within a study of CD8 T cells in ankylosing spondylitis. TCRdb analysed the 5' RACE reads with MiXCR anew, one entry per CDR3 protein. The sample includes 180,000 or so distinct CDR3 sequences, approximately 10% of them seen just once. Study outcomes and limitations: Among TCR beta sequences, a motif of roughly 8 highly homologous variants appeared characteristic of ankylosing spondylitis blood.

The ends were cut back, 0 bases at V and 2 bases at J, with 4 bases in the middle. The CDR3 extends over 13 amino acids. CDR1 and CDR2 from the germline V gene are SGDLS and YYNGEE. This clonotype has ten or more counts. Its antigen remains unknown. This chain uses TRBV9 with TRBJ2-3; D ambiguous. The source of this sequence is a male donor with ankylosing spondylitis or in good health (not recorded which). The sequencing input was blood, either unsorted or a sorted T cell fraction (not recorded which). The CDR3 DNA follows: TGTGCCAGCAGCGTAGCTACCACAGATACGCAGTATTTT. Its translation: CASSVATTDTQYF.